The present T cell receptor beta chain was sequenced within a study of regulatory T cells in long-lasting Graves disease. Looking at the study overall: Graves' patients diagnosed newly had used antithyroid drugs under 3 months.

Investigators prepared the TCR beta libraries by applying iRepertoire HTBI primers and Arm-PCR of CDR3 regions. One entry per CDR3 protein, called by TCRdb with MiXCR from the multiplex PCR reads. The table records 560,000 or so distinct CDR3 sequences, 16% of them present only once. Study observations and caveats: Persistent disease exhibited a predilection for TRBV28, TRBJ1-2 and TRBJ2-5.

This clonotype occurred a few times. Its cognate antigen is unknown. Time point meaning: newly diagnosed GD, antithyroid drugs for less than 3 months. RNA extracted from PBMCs served as the sequencing template. Germline values: CDR1 ENHRY, CDR2 SYGVKD. J gave up 8 bases and V 3 bases, and 11 bases lay outside the gene matches. The CDR3 runs 16 residues. These data were also filed under a second study, of T cells in Graves' hyperthyroidism and ophthalmopathy.

The sample was peripheral blood mononuclear cells (PBMCs), taken at new diagnosis, from a patient treated with antithyroid drugs. The chain joins TRBV10-3 to TRBJ2-1; the match to TRBD2 covers 9 bases. The source is a man aged 18 to 29 with Graves disease. The CDR3 region is CAISDWSSGKIDEQFF. The CDR3 DNA follows: TGTGCCATCAGTGACTGGTCTAGCGGGAAAATCGATGAGCAGTTCTTC.